This TCR beta chain is from a study of early T cells in non-severe SARS-CoV-2 infection. Study-wide points: Comparison of clonotypes with VDJdb favored anti-spike CD8 responses while missing private and CD4 specificities.

In this sample, this clonotype turned up a few times. Antigen unknown. TCRdb recomputed calls from the 5' RACE reads with MiXCR, one row per CDR3 protein. The sample holds fewer than 120,000 distinct CDR3 sequences, about 12% seen once. The sample consisted of whole blood, taken at baseline. The TCR originated in an adult who was a healthcare worker with PCR-confirmed SARS-CoV-2 infection or an uninfected control (not recorded which).

The CDR3 protein is CSARDYQSNQPQHF. The CDR3 DNA reads as TGCAGTGCTAGAGACTACCAAAGCAATCAGCCCCAGCATTTT. The chain joins TRBV20-1 to TRBJ1-5; D is uncertain. CDR1 and CDR2 (germline): DFQATT, SNEGSKA (reference sequence). The V end was cut by 0 bases, the J end by 1 base, with 7 bases between. This CDR3 is built from 14 residues.